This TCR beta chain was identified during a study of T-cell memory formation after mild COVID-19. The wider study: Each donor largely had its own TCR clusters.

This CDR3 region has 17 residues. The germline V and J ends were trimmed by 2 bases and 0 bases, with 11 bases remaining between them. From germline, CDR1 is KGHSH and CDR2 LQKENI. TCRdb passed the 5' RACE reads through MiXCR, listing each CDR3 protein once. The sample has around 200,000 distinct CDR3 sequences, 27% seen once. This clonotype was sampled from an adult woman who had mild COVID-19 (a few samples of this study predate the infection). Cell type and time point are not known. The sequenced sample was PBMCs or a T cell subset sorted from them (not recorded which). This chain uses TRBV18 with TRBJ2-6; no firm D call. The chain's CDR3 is CASSPREFRSGANVLTF. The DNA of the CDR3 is TGTGCCAGCTCACCAAGGGAATTCCGCTCTGGGGCCAACGTCCTGACTTTC.